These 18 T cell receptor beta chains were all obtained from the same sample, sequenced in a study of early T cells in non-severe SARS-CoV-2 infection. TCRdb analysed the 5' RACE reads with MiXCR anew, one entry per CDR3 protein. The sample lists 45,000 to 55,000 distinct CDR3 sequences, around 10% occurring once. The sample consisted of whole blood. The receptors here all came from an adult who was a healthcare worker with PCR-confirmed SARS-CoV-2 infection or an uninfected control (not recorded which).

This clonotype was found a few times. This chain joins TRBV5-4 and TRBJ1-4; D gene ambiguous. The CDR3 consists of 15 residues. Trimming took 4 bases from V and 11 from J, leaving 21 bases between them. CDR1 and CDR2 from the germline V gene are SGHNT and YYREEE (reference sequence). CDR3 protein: CASSPGWGNGEKLFF. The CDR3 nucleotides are TGTGCCAGCAGCCCCGGTTGGGGAAATGGAGAGAAACTGTTTTTT.

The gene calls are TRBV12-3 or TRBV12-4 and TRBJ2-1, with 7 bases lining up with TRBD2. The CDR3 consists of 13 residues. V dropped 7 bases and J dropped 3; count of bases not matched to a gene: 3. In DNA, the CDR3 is TGTGCCAGCATTGGGGGGGACTACAATGAGCAGTTCTTC. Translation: CASIGGDYNEQFF.

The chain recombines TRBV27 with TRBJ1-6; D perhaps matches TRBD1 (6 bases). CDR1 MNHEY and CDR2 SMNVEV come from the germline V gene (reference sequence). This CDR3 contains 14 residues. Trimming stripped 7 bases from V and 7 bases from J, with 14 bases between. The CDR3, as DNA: TGTGCCAGCACCTGGGGGACACGAAATTCACCCCTCCACTTT. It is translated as CASTWGTRNSPLHF.

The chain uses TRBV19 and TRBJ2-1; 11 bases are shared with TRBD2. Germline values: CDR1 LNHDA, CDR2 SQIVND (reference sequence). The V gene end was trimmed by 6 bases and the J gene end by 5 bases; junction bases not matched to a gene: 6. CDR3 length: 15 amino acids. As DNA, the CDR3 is TGTGCCAGTAGCCCGGGACTAGCGGCTAACAATGAGCAGTTCTTC. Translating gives CASSPGLAANNEQFF.

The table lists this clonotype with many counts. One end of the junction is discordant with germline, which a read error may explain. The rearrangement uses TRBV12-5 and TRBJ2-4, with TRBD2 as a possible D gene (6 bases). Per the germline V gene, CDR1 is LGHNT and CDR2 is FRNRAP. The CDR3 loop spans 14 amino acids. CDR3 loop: CASVLGGAQNIQYF. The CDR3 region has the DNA TGTGCTAGTGTCTTGGGGGGAGCCCAAAACATTCAGTACTTC.

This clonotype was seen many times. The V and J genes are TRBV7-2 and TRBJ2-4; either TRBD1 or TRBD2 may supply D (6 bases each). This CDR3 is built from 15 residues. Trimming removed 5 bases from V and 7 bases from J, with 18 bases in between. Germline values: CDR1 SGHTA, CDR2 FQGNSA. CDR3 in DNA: TGTGCCAGCAGCCTTAACAGGGCCCGGGGGAACATTCAGTACTTC. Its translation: CASSLNRARGNIQYF.

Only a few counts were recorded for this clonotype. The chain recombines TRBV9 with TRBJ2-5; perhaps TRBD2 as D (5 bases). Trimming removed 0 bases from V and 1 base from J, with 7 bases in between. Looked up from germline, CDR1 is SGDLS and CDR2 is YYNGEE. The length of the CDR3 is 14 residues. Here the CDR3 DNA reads TGTGCCAGCAGCGTAGGGAGGCCCCAAGAGACCCAGTACTTC. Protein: CASSVGRPQETQYF.

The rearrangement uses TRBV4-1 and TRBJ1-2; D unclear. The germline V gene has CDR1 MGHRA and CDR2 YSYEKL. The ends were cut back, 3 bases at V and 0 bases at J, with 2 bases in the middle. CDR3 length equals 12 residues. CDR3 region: CASSQANYGYTF. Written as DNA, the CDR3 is TGCGCCAGCAGCCAGGCTAACTATGGCTACACCTTC.

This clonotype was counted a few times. Here the CDR3 DNA reads TGTGCCAGCAGCTTAGTTCCTAGGCCGCGGAATGAGCAGTTCTTC. Its translation is CASSLVPRPRNEQFF. The rearrangement links TRBV7-2 to TRBJ2-1; D is uncertain. Germline V gives CDR1 SGHTA, CDR2 FQGNSA. V lost 1 base to trimming and J lost 7 bases, with 14 bases between them. The CDR3 spans 15 residues.

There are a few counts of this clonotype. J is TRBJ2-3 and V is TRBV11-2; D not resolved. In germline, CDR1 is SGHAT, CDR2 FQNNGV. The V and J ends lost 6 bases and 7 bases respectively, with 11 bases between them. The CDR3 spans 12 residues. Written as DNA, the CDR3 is TGTGCCAGCAGGAAAATCCCAAATACGCAGTATTTT. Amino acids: CASRKIPNTQYF.

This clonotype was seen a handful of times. CDR3 DNA sequence: TGTGCCAGCAGCCCTAAGCGCTCCCTAGCCAAAAAAAACATTCAGTACTTC. It specifies CASSPKRSLAKKNIQYF. The V call is TRBV7-9, the J call TRBJ2-4; D is possibly TRBD2 (5 bases). This CDR3 has 17 amino acids. Trimming took off 5 bases at V and 4 bases at J, with 21 bases between the two ends. Germline V gene data show CDR1 as SEHNR and CDR2 as FQNEAQ (reference sequence).

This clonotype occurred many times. CDR3 in amino acids: CASTLGSEGYNEQFF. The CDR3, as DNA: TGTGCCAGCACCCTTGGTAGCGAGGGATACAATGAGCAGTTCTTC. This rearrangement joins TRBV28 to TRBJ2-1; D might be TRBD2 (5 bases). This CDR3 is 15 amino acids long. Germline V gives CDR1 MDHEN, CDR2 SYDVKM. Between the trimmed V and J ends, which lost 7 bases and 4 bases, there was a span of 17 bases. Filled out from reference TRBV28 and TRBJ2-1, the complete variable domain reads DVKVTQSSRYLVKRTGEKVFLECVQDMDHENMFWYRQDPGLGLRLIYFSYDVKMKEKGDIPEGYSVSREKKERFSLILESASTNQTSMYLCASTLGSEGYNEQFFGPGTRLTVL.

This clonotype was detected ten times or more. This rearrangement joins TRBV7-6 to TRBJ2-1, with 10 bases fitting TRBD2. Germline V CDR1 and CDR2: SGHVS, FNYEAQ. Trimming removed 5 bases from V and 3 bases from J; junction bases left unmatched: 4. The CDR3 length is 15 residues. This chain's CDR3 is CASSLSSGGYNEQFF. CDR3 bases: TGTGCCAGCAGCCTTTCTAGCGGGGGCTACAATGAGCAGTTCTTC.

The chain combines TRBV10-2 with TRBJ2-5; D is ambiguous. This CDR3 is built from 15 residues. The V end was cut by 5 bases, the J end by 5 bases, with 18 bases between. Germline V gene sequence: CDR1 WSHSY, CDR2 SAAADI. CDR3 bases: TGCGCCAGCAGTTTACCGCGGCAGGTGCAGGAGACCCAGTACTTC. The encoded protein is CASSLPRQVQETQYF.

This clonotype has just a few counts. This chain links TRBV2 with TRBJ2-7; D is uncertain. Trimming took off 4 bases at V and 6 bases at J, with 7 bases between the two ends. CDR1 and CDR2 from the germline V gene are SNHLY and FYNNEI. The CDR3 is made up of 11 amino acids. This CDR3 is CASSATSEQYF. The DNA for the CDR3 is TGTGCCAGCAGTGCAACGTCCGAGCAGTACTTC.

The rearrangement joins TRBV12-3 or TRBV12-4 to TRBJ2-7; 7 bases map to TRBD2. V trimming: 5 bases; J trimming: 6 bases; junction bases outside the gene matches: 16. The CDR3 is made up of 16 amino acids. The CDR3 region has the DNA TGTGCCAGCAGTACAAACCGGGACTATACTCCTATCGAGCAGTACTTC. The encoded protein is CASSTNRDYTPIEQYF.

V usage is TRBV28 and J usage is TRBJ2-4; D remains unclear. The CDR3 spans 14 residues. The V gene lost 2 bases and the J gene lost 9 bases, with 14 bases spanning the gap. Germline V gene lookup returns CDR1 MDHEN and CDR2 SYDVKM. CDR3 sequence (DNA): TGTGCCAGCAGTTTAATCCCAGAAGTTCCCATTCAGTACTTC. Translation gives CASSLIPEVPIQYF.

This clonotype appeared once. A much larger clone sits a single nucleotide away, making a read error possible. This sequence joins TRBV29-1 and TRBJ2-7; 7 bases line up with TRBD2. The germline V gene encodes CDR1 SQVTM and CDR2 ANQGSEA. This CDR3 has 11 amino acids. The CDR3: CSVSRDYEQCF. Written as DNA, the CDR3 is TGCAGCGTGAGCAGGGACTACGAGCAGTGCTTC.